The 32 T cell receptor beta chains listed next were all sequenced from one sample in a study of blood T cell repertoires in COVID-19. The protocol was immunoSEQ multiplex PCR, while the TCRdb copy is restricted to in-frame clones and leaves out a portion. This sample has about 67,000 clones, with over 70% found just once. The source material was peripheral blood. The receptors stem from a man aged 50 or older with active COVID-19.

The chain links TRBV6-2 or TRBV6-3 to TRBJ1-2; 8 bases match TRBD1. Trimming removed 6 bases from V and 7 bases from J; junction bases left unmatched: 7. The CDR3 runs 13 residues. Germline CDR1 MNHEY, CDR2 SVGEGT. This CDR3 is CASSPRTGFGYTF. The CDR3 nucleotides are TGTGCCAGCAGCCCCCGGACAGGGTTTGGCTACACCTTC.

The rearrangement links TRBV7-9 to TRBJ2-7; TRBD2 matches 12 bases. The CDR3 covers 19 residues. Per the germline V gene, CDR1 is SEHNR and CDR2 is FQNEAQ (reference sequence). With V trimmed by 5 bases and J by 6 bases, 20 bases remained unmatched. The CDR3 DNA follows: TGTGCCAGCAGCCAAGGGGGAGGGGGAATGACTAGCGGGAGCGGCGAGCAGTACTTC. It encodes CASSQGGGGMTSGSGEQYF.

The table lists this clone with a few counts. The chain uses TRBV18 and TRBJ1-5, with 8 bases lining up with TRBD1. J lost 7 bases, V lost 3 bases, and 5 bases had no gene match. The CDR3 is made up of 14 amino acids. CDR1 KGHSH and CDR2 LQKENI come from the germline V gene. The CDR3 nucleotides read TGTGCCAGCTCACCTGGACAGGGATCACAGCCCCAGCATTTT. It codes for CASSPGQGSQPQHF.

The rearrangement joins TRBV7-9 to TRBJ1-1; 10 bases align to TRBD1. The CDR3 contains 16 residues. Germline values: CDR1 SEHNR, CDR2 FQNEAQ (reference sequence). V lost 4 bases, J lost 2 bases, and 7 bases stayed unmatched. CDR3 nucleotide sequence: TGTGCCAGCAGCTCGACAGGGGGCGTATACAACACTGAAGCTTTCTTT. Translating gives CASSSTGGVYNTEAFF.

The V gene is TRBV7-9, the J gene TRBJ1-4; tentatively, D is TRBD1 (5 bases). V lost 2 bases and J lost 7, with 26 bases in between. This CDR3 comprises 19 residues. Per germline, CDR1 SEHNR and CDR2 FQNEAQ (reference sequence). CDR3 nucleotides: TGTGCCAGCAGCTTATCAACTTCGTGGAGGGGCCACGGGAGTGAAAAACTGTTTTTT. Its translation: CASSLSTSWRGHGSEKLFF.

V is TRBV6-5 and J is TRBJ2-1; TRBD2 agrees at 12 bases. The germline V gene encodes CDR1 MNHEY and CDR2 SVGAGI. The CDR3 sequence is 15 residues long. With V trimmed by 7 bases and J by 4 bases, 5 bases remained unmatched. The CDR3 loop is CASTPSGRAYNEQFF. The CDR3 DNA reads TGTGCCAGCACCCCTAGCGGGAGGGCTTACAATGAGCAGTTCTTC.

V usage is TRBV20-1 and J usage is TRBJ1-4; TRBD1 is a possible D gene (5 bases). CDR3 length: 13 residues. V was cut by 3 bases and J by 8 bases, with 13 bases left in between. Germline loops: CDR1 DFQATT, CDR2 SNEGSKA (reference sequence). CDR3 region: CSASAGLREKLFF. For the CDR3, the DNA is TGCAGTGCTAGTGCAGGGTTACGGGAAAAACTGTTTTTT.

This clone qualifies as medium-sized. The chain couples TRBV21-1 to TRBJ1-4. TRBV21-1 is described as a pseudogene. The CDR3 has 16 residues. The CDR3 nucleotides are TGTGCCAGCAGCAAAGCCCGCGGTTCAACTAATGAAAAACTGTTTTTT. As protein: CASSKARGSTNEKLFF.

This clone appeared once. The rearrangement uses TRBV7-6 and TRBJ1-1; 12 nucleotides line up with TRBD1. The CDR3 length is 15 residues. V lost 5 bases, J lost 4 bases, and 5 bases stayed unmatched. CDR1 and CDR2 (germline): SGHVS, FNYEAQ. The chain's CDR3 is CASSPGQGAFTEAFF. CDR3 bases: TGTGCCAGCAGCCCGGGACAGGGGGCTTTCACTGAAGCTTTCTTT.

This clone showed up just once. The chain employs TRBV13 and TRBJ1-1, with D tentatively TRBD1 (6 bases). CDR3 length: 13 amino acids. The germline V and J ends were trimmed by 2 bases and 4 bases, with 8 bases remaining between them. Germline values: CDR1 PRHDT, CDR2 FYEKMQ (reference sequence). Here the CDR3 DNA reads TGTGCCAGCAGCTTACGAGGGGGCACTGAAGCTTTCTTT. Amino acids: CASSLRGGTEAFF.

The chain combines TRBV7-2 with TRBJ1-2; possibly TRBD1 for D (6 bases). CDR1 and CDR2 from the germline V gene are SGHTA and FQGNSA. This CDR3 has 14 residues. Trimming removed 3 bases from V and 8 bases from J, with 16 bases in between. CDR3: CASSLVRGARGYTF. The CDR3 nucleotides read TGTGCCAGCAGCTTGGTTCGGGGGGCTCGGGGCTACACCTTC. The variable domain in full, with the rest retrieved from reference TRBV7-2 and TRBJ1-2, is GAGVSQSPSNKVTEKGKDVELRCDPISGHTALYWYRQSLGQGLEFLIYFQGNSAPDKSGLPSDRFSAERTGGSVSTLTIQRTQQEDSAVYLCASSLVRGARGYTFGSGTRLTVV.

The V gene is TRBV9, the J gene TRBJ1-2, with unresolved D. The V and J ends lost 0 bases and 5 bases respectively, with 8 bases between them. Germline V CDR1 and CDR2: SGDLS, YYNGEE. CDR3 length equals 13 residues. This CDR3 reads CASSVGIGYGYTF. The CDR3 region has the DNA TGTGCCAGCAGCGTAGGGATCGGGTATGGCTACACCTTC.

V and J are TRBV27 and TRBJ2-3; 12 bases align to TRBD2. V lost 5 bases, J lost 4 bases, and 7 bases stayed unmatched. Per germline, CDR1 MNHEY and CDR2 SMNVEV (reference sequence). This CDR3 is 16 amino acids long. The CDR3 region is CASSLTSGRPSDTQYF. The CDR3 DNA sequence: TGTGCCAGCAGTCTTACTAGCGGGAGGCCGTCAGATACGCAGTATTTT.

The rearrangement uses TRBV7-2 and TRBJ1-6; 10 positions agree with TRBD1. The CDR3 totals 16 residues. The V segment lost 6 bases and the J segment 10 bases; nucleotides outside the gene matches: 12. Per germline, CDR1 SGHTA and CDR2 FQGNSA. The CDR3 sequence is CASSFRTGGRGSPLHF. Written as DNA, the CDR3 is TGTGCCAGCAGTTTTCGGACAGGGGGACGAGGATCACCCCTCCACTTT. The full variable domain, rest sourced from reference TRBV7-2 and TRBJ1-6, is GAGVSQSPSNKVTEKGKDVELRCDPISGHTALYWYRQSLGQGLEFLIYFQGNSAPDKSGLPSDRFSAERTGGSVSTLTIQRTQQEDSAVYLCASSFRTGGRGSPLHFGNGTRLTVT.

V and J are TRBV19 and TRBJ2-7; TRBD2 is a possible D gene (6 bases). This CDR3 spans 14 amino acids. Trimming pared 3 bases from V and 3 bases from J, leaving 12 bases between. Germline-derived CDR1 and CDR2 are LNHDA and SQIVND (reference sequence). CDR3 amino acids: CASSISGGVYEQYF. The DNA of the CDR3 is TGTGCCAGTAGTATTTCCGGGGGAGTCTACGAGCAGTACTTC.

This chain joins TRBV6-2 or TRBV6-3 and TRBJ2-5, with 7 bases fitting TRBD2. The V gene's germline CDR1 is MNHEY and CDR2 SVGEGT. The CDR3 is made up of 17 amino acids. V gave up 1 base and J gave up 3 bases; unmatched junction bases: 11. CDR3 nucleotides: TGTGCCAGCAGTTACTGGACGCCGCCTAGCGGAAAAGAGACCCAGTACTTC. It encodes CASSYWTPPSGKETQYF.

The V gene is TRBV20-1, the J gene TRBJ1-2, with D perhaps TRBD1 (6 bases). Trimming removed 5 bases at V and 6 bases at J, with 10 bases between. CDR3 length: 11 residues. Per the germline V gene, CDR1 is DFQATT and CDR2 is SNEGSKA (reference sequence). Here the CDR3 reads CSAPQGDGYTF. The CDR3 coding sequence is TGCAGTGCTCCACAGGGAGATGGCTACACCTTC.

This sequence joins TRBV29-1 and TRBJ2-7; 7 nucleotides agree with TRBD2. The J segment lost 3 bases and the V segment lost 7 bases, leaving 9 bases of the junction unmatched. CDR3 length: 13 residues. Per germline, CDR1 SQVTM and CDR2 ANQGSEA. The CDR3 sequence is CSASGTTLYEQYF. The CDR3 nucleotides read TGCAGCGCCTCCGGGACTACCCTCTACGAGCAGTACTTC.

This chain joins TRBV7-9 and TRBJ2-2; 8 bases match TRBD1. CDR3 length: 15 amino acids. The ends lost 3 bases at V and 2 bases at J; junction bases unmatched: 2. Germline CDR1 SEHNR, CDR2 FQNEAQ (reference sequence). The CDR3 DNA reads as TGTGCCAGCAGCTTGGGACAGGATAACACCGGGGAGCTGTTTTTT. Encoded protein: CASSLGQDNTGELFF.

The gene calls are TRBV7-3 and TRBJ1-2; a possible D gene is TRBD1 (6 bases). The CDR3 spans 15 residues. CDR1 SGHTA and CDR2 FQGTGA come from the germline V gene. Between the trimmed V and J ends, which lost 0 bases and 7 bases, there was a span of 15 bases. CDR3 nucleotides: TGTGCCAGCAGCTTAACGCATGGGGGCATCAGTGGCTACACCTTC. Encoded protein: CASSLTHGGISGYTF.

V is TRBV12-3 or TRBV12-4 and J is TRBJ1-2; 9 bases match TRBD1. The CDR3 has 13 residues. Germline trimming cut 8 bases from V and 4 bases from J; bases unmatched to any gene: 5. The CDR3 bases are TGTGCCAGCGGGCGGGGACAGGGCTATGGCTACACCTTC. Translated, it gives CASGRGQGYGYTF.

The rearrangement joins TRBV4-1 to TRBJ2-1; perhaps TRBD1 as D (6 bases). Trimming left V 0 bases short and J 0 bases short, with 21 bases between. This CDR3 has 20 amino acids. Germline assignment: CDR1 MGHRA and CDR2 YSYEKL. The CDR3 sequence: CASSQDLSIRRGSSYNEQFF. The CDR3 nucleotides read TGCGCCAGCAGCCAAGATCTTTCGATACGTAGGGGGAGCTCCTACAATGAGCAGTTCTTC.

The chain joins TRBV27 to TRBJ2-1; 8 bases agree with TRBD2. The CDR3 runs to 13 residues. Germline CDR1 is MNHEY and CDR2 is SMNVEV (reference sequence). V was clipped by 4 bases and J by 8 bases; unmatched bases: 4. For the CDR3, the DNA is TGTGCCAGCAGTTCGACTAGCGAGGATGAGCAGTTCTTC. Its protein product is CASSSTSEDEQFF.

CDR3 region: CASSLYRQGDEQYF. The DNA for the CDR3 is TGTGCCAGCAGCTTGTATCGGCAGGGGGACGAGCAGTACTTC. The chain employs TRBV5-5 and TRBJ2-7; TRBD1 matches at 7 bases. The germline CDR1 and CDR2 sequences are SGHKS and YYEKEE (reference sequence). The junction had 6 bases not matched to a gene; V was cut back by 1 base and J by 5 bases. The CDR3 runs to 14 residues.

This clone was seen a few times. The chain links TRBV5-1 to TRBJ1-5; 7 bases align to TRBD1. The CDR3 is made up of 15 amino acids. Germline lookup yields CDR1 SGHRS and CDR2 YFSETQ. V lost 0 bases, J lost 7 bases, and 7 bases stayed unmatched. The CDR3 is CASSLEAGGNQPQHF. The CDR3 region has the DNA TGCGCCAGCAGCTTGGAGGCAGGGGGTAACCAGCCCCAGCATTTT.

On this clone: The same CDR3 is also encoded by other DNA sequences in this sample. V is TRBV6-5 and J is TRBJ2-7; TRBD1 aligns across 9 bases. Germline-derived CDR1 and CDR2 are MNHEY and SVGAGI. The CDR3 length is 15 residues. The V and J ends lost 0 bases and 2 bases, in that order; junction bases with no gene match: 2. CDR3 DNA: TGTGCCAGCAGTTACTCGGGGACAGGGACCTACGAGCAGTACTTC. It is translated as CASSYSGTGTYEQYF.

The gene calls are TRBV12-3 or TRBV12-4 and TRBJ2-7; a weak D match, TRBD2 (5 bases). CDR3 length: 11 residues. V gave up 5 bases and J gave up 7 bases, with 9 bases separating them. CDR3 residues: CASSVRGEQYF. The CDR3 bases are TGTGCCAGCAGTGTGCGAGGGGAGCAGTACTTC.

The rearrangement links TRBV24-1 to TRBJ2-7, with 7 bases that match TRBD1. From germline, CDR1 is KGHDR and CDR2 SFDVKD. V dropped 4 bases and J dropped 0; count of bases not matched to a gene: 11. The length of the CDR3 is 17 residues. CDR3 DNA sequence: TGTGCCACCAGTGACGACTTTCCGGACAGGAGCTCCTACGAGCAGTACTTC. This encodes CATSDDFPDRSSYEQYF.

This clone was counted a single time. This chain uses TRBV13 with TRBJ2-3, with D possibly being TRBD2 (6 bases). The V end was cut by 0 bases, the J end by 5 bases, with 18 bases between. The CDR3 is made up of 17 amino acids. CDR1 PRHDT and CDR2 FYEKMQ come from the germline V gene (reference sequence). DNA of the CDR3: TGTGCCAGCAGCTTAGGCCCCGTGAACTACGGGGGAGATACGCAGTATTTT. This gives the protein CASSLGPVNYGGDTQYF. Complete variable domain (other parts from reference TRBV13 and TRBJ2-3): AAGVIQSPRHLIKEKRETATLKCYPIPRHDTVYWYQQGPGQDPQFLISFYEKMQSDKGSIPDRFSAQQFSDYHSELNMSSLELGDSALYFCASSLGPVNYGGDTQYFGPGTRLTVL.

V usage is TRBV6-2 or TRBV6-3 and J usage is TRBJ2-5; TRBD1 is a possible D gene (8 bases). CDR3 length equals 15 residues. Germline V gene lookup returns CDR1 MNHEY and CDR2 SVGEGT. V gave up 2 bases and J gave up 5 bases, with 15 bases separating them. The CDR3 loop is CASSYGTGSGETQYF. CDR3 sequence (DNA): TGTGCCAGCAGTTACGGGACAGGTAGCGGGGAGACCCAGTACTTC.

The chain joins TRBV28 to TRBJ1-1, with 9 bases that match TRBD1. This CDR3 has 14 residues. CDR1 and CDR2 from the germline V gene are MDHEN and SYDVKM. The junction had 10 bases not matched to a gene; V was cut back by 6 bases and J by 8 bases. The DNA for the CDR3 is TGTGCCAGCAGCCGATACCGGGGACAGGGAGAAGCTTTCTTT. Encoded protein: CASSRYRGQGEAFF.

The V gene is TRBV7-8, the J gene TRBJ1-2, with TRBD1 matching over 8 bases. After removal of 3 bases from V and 8 bases from J, the junction contained 8 bases not matched to a gene. The V gene's germline CDR1 is SGHVS and CDR2 FQNEAQ. This CDR3 is built from 14 residues. The CDR3 loop reads CASSFTPGGEGYTF. CDR3 nucleotides: TGTGCCAGCAGCTTTACGCCAGGGGGCGAGGGCTACACCTTC.